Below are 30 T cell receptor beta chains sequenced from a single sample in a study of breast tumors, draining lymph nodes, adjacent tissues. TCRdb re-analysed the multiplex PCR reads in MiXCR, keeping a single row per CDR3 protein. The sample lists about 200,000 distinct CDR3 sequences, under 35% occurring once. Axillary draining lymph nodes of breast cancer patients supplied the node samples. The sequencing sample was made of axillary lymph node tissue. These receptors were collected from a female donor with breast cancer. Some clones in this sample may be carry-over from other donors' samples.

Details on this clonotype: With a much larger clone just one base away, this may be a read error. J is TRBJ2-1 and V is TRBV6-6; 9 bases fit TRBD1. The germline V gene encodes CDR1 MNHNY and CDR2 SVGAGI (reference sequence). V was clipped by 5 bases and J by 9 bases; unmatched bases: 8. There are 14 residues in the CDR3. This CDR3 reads CASSHLGQGGEQFF. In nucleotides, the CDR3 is TGTGCCAGCAGTCACTTGGGACAGGGTGGTGAGCAGTTCTTC.

CDR3 residues: CASRIEPGTSGAYEQYF. The CDR3 nucleotides read TGTGCCAGCAGGATTGAACCAGGGACTAGCGGCGCCTACGAGCAGTACTTC. The V gene is TRBV2, the J gene TRBJ2-7, with 11 bases identical to TRBD2. This CDR3 is built from 17 residues. CDR1 and CDR2 (germline): SNHLY, FYNNEI. The J segment lost 2 bases and the V segment lost 6 bases, leaving 12 bases of the junction unmatched. The entire variable domain, with the rest obtained from reference TRBV2 and TRBJ2-7, is as follows: EPEVTQTPSHQVTQMGQEVILRCVPISNHLYFYWYRQILGQKVEFLVSFYNNEISEKSEIFDDQFSVERPDGSNFTLKIRSTKLEDSAMYFCASRIEPGTSGAYEQYFGPGTRLTVT.

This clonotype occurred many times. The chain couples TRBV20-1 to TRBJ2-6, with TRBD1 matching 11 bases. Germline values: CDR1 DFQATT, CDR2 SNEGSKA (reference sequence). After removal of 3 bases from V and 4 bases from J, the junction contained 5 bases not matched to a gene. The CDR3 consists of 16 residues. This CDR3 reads CSARSDRGPGANVLTF. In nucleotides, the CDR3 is TGCAGTGCTAGGTCGGACAGGGGGCCGGGGGCCAACGTCCTGACTTTC.

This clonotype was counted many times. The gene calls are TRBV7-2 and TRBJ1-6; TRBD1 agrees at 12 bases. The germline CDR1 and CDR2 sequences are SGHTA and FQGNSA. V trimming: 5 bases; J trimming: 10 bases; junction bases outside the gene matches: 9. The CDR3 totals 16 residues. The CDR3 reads CASSIRGGTGGSPLHF. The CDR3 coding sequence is TGTGCCAGCAGCATCAGGGGAGGGACAGGGGGCTCACCCCTCCACTTT.

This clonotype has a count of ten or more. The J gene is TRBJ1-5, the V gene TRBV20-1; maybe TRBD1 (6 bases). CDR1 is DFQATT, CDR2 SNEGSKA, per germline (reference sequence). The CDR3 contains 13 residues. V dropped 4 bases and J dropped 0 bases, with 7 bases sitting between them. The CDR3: CSAKGDSNQPQHF. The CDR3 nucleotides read TGCAGTGCTAAGGGGGATAGCAATCAGCCCCAGCATTTT.

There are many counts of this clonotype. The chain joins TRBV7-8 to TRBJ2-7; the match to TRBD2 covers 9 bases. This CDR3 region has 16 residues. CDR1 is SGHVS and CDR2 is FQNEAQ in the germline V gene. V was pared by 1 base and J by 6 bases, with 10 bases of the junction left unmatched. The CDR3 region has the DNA TGTGCCAGCAGCTTAGTGACTAGCGGATCCTACGGCGAGCAGTACTTC. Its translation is CASSLVTSGSYGEQYF.

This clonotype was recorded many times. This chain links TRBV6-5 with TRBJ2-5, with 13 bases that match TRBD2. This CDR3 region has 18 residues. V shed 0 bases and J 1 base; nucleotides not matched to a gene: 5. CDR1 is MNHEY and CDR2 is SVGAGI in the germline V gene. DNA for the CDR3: TGTGCCAGCAGTTACTCAGGGACTAGCGGGGACTTCCAAGAGACCCAGTACTTC. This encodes CASSYSGTSGDFQETQYF.

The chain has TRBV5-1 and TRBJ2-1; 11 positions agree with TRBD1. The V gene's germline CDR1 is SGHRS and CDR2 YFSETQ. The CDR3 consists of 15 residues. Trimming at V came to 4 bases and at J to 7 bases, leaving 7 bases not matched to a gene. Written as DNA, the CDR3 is TGCGCCAGCAGCCCCGGGACAGGGGGGGGGAATGAGCAGTTCTTC. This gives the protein CASSPGTGGGNEQFF.

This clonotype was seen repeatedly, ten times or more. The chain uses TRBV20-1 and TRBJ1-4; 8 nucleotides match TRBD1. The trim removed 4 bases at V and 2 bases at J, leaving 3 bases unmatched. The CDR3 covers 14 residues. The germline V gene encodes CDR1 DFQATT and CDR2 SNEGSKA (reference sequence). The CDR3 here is CSANRGYTNEKLFF. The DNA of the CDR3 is TGCAGTGCTAACAGGGGGTACACTAATGAAAAACTGTTTTTT.

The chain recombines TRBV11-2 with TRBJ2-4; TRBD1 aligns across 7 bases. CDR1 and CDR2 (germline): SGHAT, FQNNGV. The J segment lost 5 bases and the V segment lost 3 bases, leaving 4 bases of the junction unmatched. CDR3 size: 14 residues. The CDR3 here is CASSFSGTENIQYF. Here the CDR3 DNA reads TGTGCCAGCAGCTTCTCCGGGACAGAAAACATTCAGTACTTC.

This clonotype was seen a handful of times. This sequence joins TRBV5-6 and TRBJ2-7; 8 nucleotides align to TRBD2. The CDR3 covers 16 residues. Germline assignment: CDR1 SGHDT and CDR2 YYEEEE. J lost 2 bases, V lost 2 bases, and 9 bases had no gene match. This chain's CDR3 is CASSFNRPAGAYEQYF. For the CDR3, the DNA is TGTGCCAGCAGCTTCAACAGACCAGCGGGAGCCTACGAGCAGTACTTC.

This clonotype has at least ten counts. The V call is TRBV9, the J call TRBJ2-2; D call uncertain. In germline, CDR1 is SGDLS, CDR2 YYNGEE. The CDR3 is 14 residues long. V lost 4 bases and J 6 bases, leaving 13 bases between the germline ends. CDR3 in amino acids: CASSSRPYSGELFF. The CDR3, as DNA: TGTGCCAGCAGCTCCCGACCCTATTCCGGGGAGCTGTTTTTT.

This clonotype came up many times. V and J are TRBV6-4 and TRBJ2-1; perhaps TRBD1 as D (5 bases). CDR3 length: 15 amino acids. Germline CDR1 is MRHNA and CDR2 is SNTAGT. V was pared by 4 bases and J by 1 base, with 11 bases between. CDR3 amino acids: CASSVQVTSYNEQFF. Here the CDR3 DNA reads TGTGCCAGCAGTGTACAGGTCACATCCTACAATGAGCAGTTCTTC.

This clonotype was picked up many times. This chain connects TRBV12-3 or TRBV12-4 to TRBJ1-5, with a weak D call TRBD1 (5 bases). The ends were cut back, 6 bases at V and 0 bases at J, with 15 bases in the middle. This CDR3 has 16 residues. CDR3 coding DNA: TGTGCCAGCAGACACTCGGGAGGGGATAGCAATCAGCCCCAGCATTTT. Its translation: CASRHSGGDSNQPQHF.

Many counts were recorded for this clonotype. In nucleotides, the CDR3 is TGCAGTGCTAGTCAGGGCGGGGCCACCGGGGAGCTGTTTTTT. It encodes CSASQGGATGELFF. The V and J genes are TRBV20-1 and TRBJ2-2; D is possibly TRBD2 (6 bases). Germline CDR1 and CDR2: DFQATT and SNEGSKA (reference sequence). This CDR3 is 14 amino acids long. Trimming shortened V by 3 bases and J by 4 bases, and 12 bases separated the two germline ends.

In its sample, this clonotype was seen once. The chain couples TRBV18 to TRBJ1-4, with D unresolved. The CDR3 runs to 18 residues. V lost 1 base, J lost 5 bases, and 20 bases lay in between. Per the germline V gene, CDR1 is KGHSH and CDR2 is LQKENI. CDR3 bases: TGTGCCAGCTCACCACGGCTAGCGGGGAGGCAAGAGAATGAAAAACTGTTTTTT. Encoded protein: CASSPRLAGRQENEKLFF. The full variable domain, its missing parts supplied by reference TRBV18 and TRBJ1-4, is NAGVMQNPRHLVRRRGQEARLRCSPMKGHSHVYWYRQLPEEGLKFMVYLQKENIIDESGMPKERFSAEFPKEGPSILRIQQVVRGDSAAYFCASSPRLAGRQENEKLFFGSGTQLSVL.

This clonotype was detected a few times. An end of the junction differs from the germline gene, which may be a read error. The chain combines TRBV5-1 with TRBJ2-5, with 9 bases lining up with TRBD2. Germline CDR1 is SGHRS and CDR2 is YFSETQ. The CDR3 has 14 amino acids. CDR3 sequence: CASSLASGEDTQYF. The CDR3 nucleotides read TGCGCCAGCAGCTTGGCTAGCGGGGAAGACACCCAGTACTTC.

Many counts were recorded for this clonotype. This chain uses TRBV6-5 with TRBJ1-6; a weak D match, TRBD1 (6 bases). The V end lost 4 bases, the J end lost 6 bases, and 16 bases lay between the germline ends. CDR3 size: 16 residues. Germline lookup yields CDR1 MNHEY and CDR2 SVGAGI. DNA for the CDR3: TGTGCCAGCAGTTTGACGAGGGACAACCGTAATTCACCCCTCCACTTT. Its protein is CASSLTRDNRNSPLHF.

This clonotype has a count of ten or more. In nucleotides, the CDR3 is TGCAGTGCAGCCGGGACTAGCAACACCGGGGAGCTGTTTTTT. Its protein is CSAAGTSNTGELFF. The gene calls are TRBV20-1 and TRBJ2-2; 9 bases are shared with TRBD2. V lost 6 bases, J lost 2 bases, and 4 bases stayed unmatched. Germline assignment: CDR1 DFQATT and CDR2 SNEGSKA (reference sequence). This CDR3 spans 14 amino acids.

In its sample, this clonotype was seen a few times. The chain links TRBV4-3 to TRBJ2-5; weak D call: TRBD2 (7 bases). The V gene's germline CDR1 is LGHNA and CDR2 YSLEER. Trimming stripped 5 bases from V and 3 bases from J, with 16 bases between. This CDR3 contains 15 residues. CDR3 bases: TGCGCCAGCAGCTTTGGGGGGGCCCGAGAAGAGACCCAGTACTTC. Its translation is CASSFGGAREETQYF.

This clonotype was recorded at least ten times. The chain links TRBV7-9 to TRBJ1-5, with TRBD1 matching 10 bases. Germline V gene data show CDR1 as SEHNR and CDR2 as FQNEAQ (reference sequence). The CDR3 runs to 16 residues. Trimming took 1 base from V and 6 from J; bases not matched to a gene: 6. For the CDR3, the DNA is TGTGCCAGCAGCTTAGAAGGGACAGGGGTAGCTCAGCCCCAGCATTTT. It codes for CASSLEGTGVAQPQHF. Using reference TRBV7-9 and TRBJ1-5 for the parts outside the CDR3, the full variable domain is DTGVSQNPRHKITKRGQNVTFRCDPISEHNRLYWYRQTLGQGPEFLTYFQNEAQLEKSRLLSDRFSAERPKGSFSTLEIQRTEQGDSAMYLCASSLEGTGVAQPQHFGDGTRLSIL.

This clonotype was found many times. CDR3 in DNA: TGTGCCAGCAGCGTAGACAGGGCCAGCACAGATACGCAGTATTTT. Encoded protein: CASSVDRASTDTQYF. The chain recombines TRBV9 with TRBJ2-3, with D possibly matching TRBD1 (6 bases). Germline V gives CDR1 SGDLS, CDR2 YYNGEE. The CDR3 consists of 15 residues. Trimming removed 0 bases at V and 0 bases at J, with 8 bases between.

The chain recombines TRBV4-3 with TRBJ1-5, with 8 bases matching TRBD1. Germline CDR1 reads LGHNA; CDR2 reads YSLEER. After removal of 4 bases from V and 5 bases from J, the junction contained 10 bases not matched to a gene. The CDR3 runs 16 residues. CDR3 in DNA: TGCGCCAGCAGCCCCAACGGACAGGGAAGAGATCAGCCCCAGCATTTT. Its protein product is CASSPNGQGRDQPQHF.

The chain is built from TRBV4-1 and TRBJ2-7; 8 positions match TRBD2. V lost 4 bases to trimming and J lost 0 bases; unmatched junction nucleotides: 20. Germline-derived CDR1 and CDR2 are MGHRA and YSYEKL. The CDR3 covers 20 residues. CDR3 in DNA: TGCGCCAGCAGCCCTACCCCCGGGGGGCTAGCGGGTGCCCCCTCCTACGAGCAGTACTTC. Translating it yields CASSPTPGGLAGAPSYEQYF.

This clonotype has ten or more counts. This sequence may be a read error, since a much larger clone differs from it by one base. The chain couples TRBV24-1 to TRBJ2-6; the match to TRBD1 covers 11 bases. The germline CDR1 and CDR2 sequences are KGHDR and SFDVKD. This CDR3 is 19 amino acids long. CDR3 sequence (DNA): TGTGCCACCAGTGACCGGACAGGGGGCTATTCGGGTGGGGCCAACGTCCTGCCTTTC. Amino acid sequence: CATSDRTGGYSGGANVLPF.

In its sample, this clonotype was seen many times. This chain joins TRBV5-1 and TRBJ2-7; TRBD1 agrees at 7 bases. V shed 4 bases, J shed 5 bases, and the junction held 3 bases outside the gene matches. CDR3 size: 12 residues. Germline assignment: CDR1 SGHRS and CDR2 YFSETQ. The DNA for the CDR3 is TGCGCCAGCAGCCAACAGGGGAACGAGCAGTACTTC. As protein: CASSQQGNEQYF.

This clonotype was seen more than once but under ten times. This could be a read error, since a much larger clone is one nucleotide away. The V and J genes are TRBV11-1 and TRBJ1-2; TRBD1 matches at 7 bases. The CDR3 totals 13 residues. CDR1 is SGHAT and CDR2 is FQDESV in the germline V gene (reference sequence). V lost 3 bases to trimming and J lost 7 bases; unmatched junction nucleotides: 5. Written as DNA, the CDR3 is TGTGCCAGCAGCTTCCGCAGGGGGTCTGGCTACACCTTC. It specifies CASSFRRGSGYTF.

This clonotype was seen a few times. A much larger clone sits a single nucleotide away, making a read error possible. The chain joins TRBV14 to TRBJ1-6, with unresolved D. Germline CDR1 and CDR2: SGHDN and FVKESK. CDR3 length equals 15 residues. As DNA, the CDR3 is TGTGCCAGCAGCCAAGCTTTGGGAGAGAATTCACCCCCCCACTTT. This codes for CASSQALGENSPPHF.

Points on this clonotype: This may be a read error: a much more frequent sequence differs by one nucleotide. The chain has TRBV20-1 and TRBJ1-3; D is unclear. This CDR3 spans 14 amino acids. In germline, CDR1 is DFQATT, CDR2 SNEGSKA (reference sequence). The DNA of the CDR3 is TGCAGTGCTAGTGCTCAGAGCTCTGGAACCACCATATATTTT. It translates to CSASAQSSGTTIYF.

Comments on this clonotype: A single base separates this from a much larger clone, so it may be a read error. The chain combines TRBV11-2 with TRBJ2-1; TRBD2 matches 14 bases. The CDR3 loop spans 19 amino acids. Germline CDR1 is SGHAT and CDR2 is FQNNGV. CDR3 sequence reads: CTSSFELTSGRATYNEQFF. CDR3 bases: TGTACCAGCAGCTTCGAATTGACTAGCGGGAGGGCCACTTACAATGAGCAGTTCTTC.